This T cell receptor (beta chain) was retrieved from a study of T cell responses to AZD1222 COVID-19 vaccine. The count of this clone is one. What it binds is not known. V dropped 0 bases and J dropped 7 bases, with 13 bases sitting between them. CDR3 size: 14 residues. Germline CDR1 reads SGDLS; CDR2 reads YYNGEE. Sequenced by immunoSEQ multiplex PCR; TCRdb stores in-frame clones only, minus some. The sample lists roughly 140,000 clones, about 91% occurring once. Regarding the study as a whole: Two AZD1222 doses significantly raised spike-specific TCR breadth and depth over controls. The peak T cell response came first, and repertoires were sampled only after it.

Specimen: peripheral blood, collected on day 0 of MenACWY control vaccination. This sequence was found in an adult in good health. The chain couples TRBV9 to TRBJ1-2, with D unclear. The CDR3 protein is CASSVETGKGGYTF. CDR3 nucleotides: TGTGCCAGCAGCGTAGAAACGGGGAAGGGTGGCTACACCTTC.